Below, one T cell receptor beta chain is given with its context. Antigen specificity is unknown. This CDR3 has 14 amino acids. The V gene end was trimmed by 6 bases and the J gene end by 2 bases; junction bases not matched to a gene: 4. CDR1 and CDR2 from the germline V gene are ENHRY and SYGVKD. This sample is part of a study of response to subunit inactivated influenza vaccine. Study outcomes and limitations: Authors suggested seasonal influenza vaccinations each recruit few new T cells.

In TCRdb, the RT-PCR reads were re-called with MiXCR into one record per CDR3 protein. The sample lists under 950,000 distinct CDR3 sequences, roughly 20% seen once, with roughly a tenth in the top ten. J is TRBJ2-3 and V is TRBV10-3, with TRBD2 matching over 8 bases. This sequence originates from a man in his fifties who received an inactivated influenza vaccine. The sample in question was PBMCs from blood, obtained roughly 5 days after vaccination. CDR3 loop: CAIRGGRNTDTQYF. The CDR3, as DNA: TGTGCCATCAGAGGCGGGAGGAACACAGATACGCAGTATTTT.